Sequencing of this TCR beta chain was carried out in a study of response to subunit inactivated influenza vaccine. Germline V gives CDR1 MNHEY, CDR2 SVGEGT. V lost 6 bases, J lost 0 bases, and 5 bases stayed unmatched. The CDR3 extends over 14 amino acids. TCRdb passed the RT-PCR reads through MiXCR, listing each CDR3 protein once. This table holds about 160,000 distinct CDR3 sequences, roughly a tenth found once. The receptor was isolated from a man aged 50 to 59 who received an inactivated influenza vaccine. The rearrangement links TRBV6-2 or TRBV6-3 to TRBJ2-7, with 7 positions matching TRBD1. The specimen was non-naive T cells sorted from PBMCs, collected 40 to 50 days after vaccination. CDR3 nucleotide sequence: TGTGCCAGCAGGAATTGGGACAGCTCCTACGAGCAGTACTTC. It codes for CASRNWDSSYEQYF.